The subject of this entry is one TCR beta chain. The antigen remains undetermined. Primers included in the PCR were 60 Vbeta and 13 Jbeta primers. The assay was immunoSEQ multiplex PCR, and TCRdb's table has in-frame clones only and misses some. The sample yields roughly 73,000 clones, 65% to 80% seen once. The data derive from a study of cytomegalovirus exposure and HLA in healthy donors. Germline V gene lookup returns CDR1 KGHSH and CDR2 LQKENI. V was clipped by 6 bases and J by 7 bases; unmatched bases: 7. The CDR3 totals 15 residues. Study results and caveats: For most TCR beta V segments, an earlier analysis put the productive rate at about 90% or about 30% of the time. Reported findings show TCR beta sequences accurately forecast HLA-A and HLA-B alleles in most subjects.

This TCR was recovered from a man between 65 and 85 years old in good health and CMV-seronegative. Sequencing used PBMCs. The chain employs TRBV18 and TRBJ1-4; 11 positions match TRBD1. The DNA for the CDR3 is TGTGCCAGCTCTGCAACCGGGACAGGGGGTGAAAAACTGTTTTTT. Its translation: CASSATGTGGEKLFF.